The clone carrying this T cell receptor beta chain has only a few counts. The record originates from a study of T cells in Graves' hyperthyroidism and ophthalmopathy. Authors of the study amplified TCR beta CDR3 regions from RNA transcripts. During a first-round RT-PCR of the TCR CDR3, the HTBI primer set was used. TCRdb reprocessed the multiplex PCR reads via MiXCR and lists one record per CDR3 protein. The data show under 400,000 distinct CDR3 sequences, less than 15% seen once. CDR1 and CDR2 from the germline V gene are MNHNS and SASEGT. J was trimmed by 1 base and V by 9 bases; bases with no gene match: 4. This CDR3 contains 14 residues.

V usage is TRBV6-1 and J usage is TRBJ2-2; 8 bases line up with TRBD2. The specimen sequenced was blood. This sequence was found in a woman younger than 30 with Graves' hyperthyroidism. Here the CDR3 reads CASRSGRNTGELFF. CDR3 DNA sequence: TGTGCCAGTCGAAGCGGGAGGAACACCGGGGAGCTGTTTTTT.